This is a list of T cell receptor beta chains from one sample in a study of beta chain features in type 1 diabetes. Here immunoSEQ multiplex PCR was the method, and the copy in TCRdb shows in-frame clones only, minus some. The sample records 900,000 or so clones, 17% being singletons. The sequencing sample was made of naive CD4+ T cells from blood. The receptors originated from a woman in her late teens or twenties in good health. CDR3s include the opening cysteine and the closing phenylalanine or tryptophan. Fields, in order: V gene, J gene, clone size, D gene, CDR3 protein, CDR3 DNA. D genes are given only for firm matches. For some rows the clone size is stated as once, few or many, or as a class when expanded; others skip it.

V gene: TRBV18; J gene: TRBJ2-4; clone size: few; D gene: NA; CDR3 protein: CASSSGAKNIQYF; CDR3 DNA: TGTGCCAGCTCATCTGGGGCCAAAAACATTCAGTACTTC
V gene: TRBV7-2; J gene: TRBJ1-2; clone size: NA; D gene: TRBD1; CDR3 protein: CASSPRQGGGYTF; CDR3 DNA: TGTGCCAGCAGCCCCCGACAGGGTGGTGGCTACACCTTC
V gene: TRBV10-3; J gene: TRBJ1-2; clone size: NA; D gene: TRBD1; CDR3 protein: CAISKTGSANYGYTF; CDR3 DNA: TGTGCCATCAGCAAGACAGGGTCGGCTAACTATGGCTACACCTTC
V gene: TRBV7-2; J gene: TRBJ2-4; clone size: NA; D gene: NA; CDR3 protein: CASSLVITGDIQYF; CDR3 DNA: TGTGCCAGCAGCTTAGTTATTACTGGGGACATTCAGTACTTC
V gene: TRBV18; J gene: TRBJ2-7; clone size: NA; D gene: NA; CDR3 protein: CASSLSGLYEQYF; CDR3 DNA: TGTGCCAGCTCACTGTCAGGGCTTTACGAGCAGTACTTC
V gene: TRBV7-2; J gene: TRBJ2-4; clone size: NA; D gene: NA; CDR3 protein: CASIHKPTEIIANIQYF; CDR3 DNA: TGTGCCAGCATCCATAAACCGACAGAAATAATAGCAAACATTCAGTACTTC
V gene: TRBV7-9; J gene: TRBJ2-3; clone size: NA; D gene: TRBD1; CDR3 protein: CASSSDRDTDTQYF; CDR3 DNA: TGTGCCAGCAGCTCGGACAGGGATACAGATACGCAGTATTTT
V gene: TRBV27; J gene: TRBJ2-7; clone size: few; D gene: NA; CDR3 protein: CASSLAGGLSYEQYF; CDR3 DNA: TGTGCCAGCAGTTTAGCCGGGGGCCTCTCCTACGAGCAGTACTTC
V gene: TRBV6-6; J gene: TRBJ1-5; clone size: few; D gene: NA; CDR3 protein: CASSYWKENQPQHF; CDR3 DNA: TGTGCCAGCAGTTACTGGAAAGAGAATCAGCCCCAGCATTTT
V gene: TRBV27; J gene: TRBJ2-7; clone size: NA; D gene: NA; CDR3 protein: CASSYDGEQYF; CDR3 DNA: TGTGCCAGCAGTTATGATGGCGAGCAGTACTTC
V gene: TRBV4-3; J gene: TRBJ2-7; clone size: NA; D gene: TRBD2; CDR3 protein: CASSQGLTSGSVYEQYF; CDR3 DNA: TGCGCCAGCAGCCAAGGCCTTACTAGCGGGAGCGTCTACGAGCAGTACTTC
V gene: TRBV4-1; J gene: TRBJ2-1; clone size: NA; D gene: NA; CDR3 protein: CASSRIYPPYNEQFF; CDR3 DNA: TGTGCCAGCAGCAGAATATATCCTCCCTACAATGAGCAGTTCTTC
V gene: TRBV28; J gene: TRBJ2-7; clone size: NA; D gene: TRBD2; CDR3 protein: CASSLESVGRRYF; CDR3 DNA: TGTGCCAGCAGTTTAGAATCGGTCGGGAGGAGGTACTTC
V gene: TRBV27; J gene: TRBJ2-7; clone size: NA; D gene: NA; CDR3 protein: CASSSANYEQYF; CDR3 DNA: TGTGCCAGCAGTTCCGCTAACTACGAGCAGTACTTC
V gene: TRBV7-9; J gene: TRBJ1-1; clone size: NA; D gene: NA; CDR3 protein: CASSSSGRDEAFF; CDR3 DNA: TGTGCCAGCAGCTCGTCAGGGAGAGATGAAGCTTTCTTT
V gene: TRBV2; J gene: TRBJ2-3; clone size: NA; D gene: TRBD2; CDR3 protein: CASRVGLAVTDTQYF; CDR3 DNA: TGTGCCAGCAGGGTCGGACTAGCGGTCACAGATACGCAGTATTTT
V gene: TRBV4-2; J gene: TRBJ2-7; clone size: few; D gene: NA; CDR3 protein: CASSQVRAYEQYF; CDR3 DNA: TGTGCCAGCAGCCAAGTCAGGGCTTACGAGCAGTACTTC
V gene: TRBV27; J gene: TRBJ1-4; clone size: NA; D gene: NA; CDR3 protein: CASSRPGLSEMGTNEKLFF; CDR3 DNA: TGTGCCAGCAGTCGACCGGGACTCTCGGAAATGGGGACTAATGAAAAACTGTTTTTT
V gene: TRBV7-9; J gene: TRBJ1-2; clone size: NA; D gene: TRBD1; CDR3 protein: CASTRSTGTSGYTF; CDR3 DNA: TGTGCCAGCACCCGGTCGACAGGGACGAGTGGCTACACCTTC
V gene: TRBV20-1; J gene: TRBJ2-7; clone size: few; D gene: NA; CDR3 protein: CSIWGVEEQYF; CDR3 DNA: TGCAGTATCTGGGGAGTTGAAGAGCAGTACTTC
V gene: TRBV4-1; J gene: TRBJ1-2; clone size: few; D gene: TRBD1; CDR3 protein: CASSHTLIGTVDGYTF; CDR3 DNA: TGCGCCAGCAGCCATACCTTAATTGGGACAGTTGACGGCTACACCTTC
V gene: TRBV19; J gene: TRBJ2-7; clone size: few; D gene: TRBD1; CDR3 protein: CASSPGQERYEQYF; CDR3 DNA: TGTGCCAGTAGTCCGGGACAGGAACGCTACGAGCAGTACTTC
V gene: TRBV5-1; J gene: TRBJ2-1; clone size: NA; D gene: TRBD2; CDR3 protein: CASSSTLGGRALHEQFF; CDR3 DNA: TGCGCCAGCAGCTCGACGCTCGGCGGGAGGGCCCTCCATGAGCAGTTCTTC
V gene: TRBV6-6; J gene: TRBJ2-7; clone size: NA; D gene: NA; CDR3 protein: CASSSDRFYEQYF; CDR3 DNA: TGTGCCAGCAGTTCCGACCGGTTCTACGAGCAGTACTTC
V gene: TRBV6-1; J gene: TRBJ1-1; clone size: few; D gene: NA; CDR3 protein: CAGGDVARTEAFF; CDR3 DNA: TGTGCCGGAGGGGACGTCGCACGGACTGAAGCTTTCTTT
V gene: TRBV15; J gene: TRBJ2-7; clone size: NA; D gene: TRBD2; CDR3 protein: CATSSPGLGEQYF; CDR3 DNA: TGTGCCACCAGCAGCCCCGGACTAGGCGAGCAGTACTTC
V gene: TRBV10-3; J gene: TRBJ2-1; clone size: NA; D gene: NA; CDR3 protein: CAISESSEQFF; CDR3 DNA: TGTGCCATCAGTGAGTCTAGTGAGCAGTTCTTC
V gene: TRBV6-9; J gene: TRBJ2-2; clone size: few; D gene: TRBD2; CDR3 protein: CASSYSPTSGRYTGELFF; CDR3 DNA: TGTGCCAGCAGTTATTCCCCTACTAGCGGGAGGTACACCGGGGAGCTGTTTTTT